These 21 T cell receptor beta chains share one sample of origin, sequenced in a study of blood T cell repertoires in COVID-19. This table comes from immunoSEQ multiplex PCR, and its TCRdb copy is limited to in-frame clones, with some not included. The sample holds fewer than 50,000 clones, more than 70% seen once. Sequenced material: peripheral blood. The receptors were sampled from a woman over 75 with active or convalescent COVID-19.

Many counts were recorded for this clone. This chain uses TRBV3-1 (or the pseudogene TRBV3-2) with TRBJ2-1, with 9 bases identical to TRBD2. CDR3 length: 15 residues. The V gene end was trimmed by 4 bases and the J gene end by 6 bases; junction bases not matched to a gene: 7. Looked up from germline, CDR1 is LGHDT and CDR2 is YNNKEL (reference sequence). The CDR3 DNA reads as TGTGCCAGCAGCCCCCGACTAGCGGTTGTCAATGAGCAGTTCTTC. This sequence encodes CASSPRLAVVNEQFF.

V usage is TRBV5-1 and J usage is TRBJ1-6; 12 bases are shared with TRBD1. CDR1 is SGHRS and CDR2 is YFSETQ in the germline V gene. The CDR3 length is 15 residues. The junction had 3 bases not matched to a gene; V was cut back by 3 bases and J by 8 bases. DNA for the CDR3: TGCGCCAGCAGCTCGGGACAGGGGGCATATTCACCCCTCCACTTT. Protein: CASSSGQGAYSPLHF.

This chain connects TRBV3-1 (or the pseudogene TRBV3-2) to TRBJ1-5, with D unresolved. Germline V gene lookup returns CDR1 LGHDT and CDR2 YNNKEL (reference sequence). The V end was cut by 6 bases, the J end by 0 bases, with 9 bases between. CDR3 length: 14 residues. DNA of the CDR3: TGTGCCAGCAGTCTTCGCGATAGCAATCAGCCCCAGCATTTT. Protein: CASSLRDSNQPQHF.

CDR3 residues: CASSRGQGPNYGYTF. Here the CDR3 DNA reads TGTGCCAGCAGCCGCGGACAGGGGCCTAACTATGGCTACACCTTC. The rearrangement joins TRBV28 to TRBJ1-2, with 9 bases lining up with TRBD1. CDR3 length: 15 residues. CDR1 is MDHEN and CDR2 is SYDVKM in the germline V gene. V was clipped by 6 bases and J by 0 bases; unmatched bases: 5.

This chain uses TRBV7-2 with TRBJ2-1, with 9 bases matching TRBD2. Trimming cost V 3 bases and J 5 bases; bases outside gene matches: 8. This CDR3 region has 16 residues. In germline, CDR1 is SGHTA, CDR2 FQGNSA. The CDR3 spells CASSLGDSGRDNEQFF. The DNA of the CDR3 is TGTGCCAGCAGCTTGGGAGATAGCGGGAGAGACAATGAGCAGTTCTTC.

V and J are TRBV29-1 and TRBJ1-2; 10 bases are a match to TRBD1. Germline CDR1 reads SQVTM; CDR2 reads ANQGSEA. After removal of 3 bases from V and 4 bases from J, the junction contained 11 bases not matched to a gene. The CDR3 consists of 16 residues. The CDR3 sequence is CSVDPPGQGTGYGYTF. The CDR3 DNA sequence: TGCAGCGTTGACCCTCCGGGACAGGGGACGGGCTATGGCTACACCTTC.

The CDR3 is CASSLDLRSYEQFF. In DNA form, the CDR3 reads TGTGCCAGCAGCTTAGATCTGCGGAGTTACGAGCAGTTCTTC. The chain is built from TRBV11-2 and TRBJ2-1; D uncertain. Germline CDR1 is SGHAT and CDR2 is FQNNGV. Trimming shortened V by 0 bases and J by 10 bases, and 13 bases separated the two germline ends. The CDR3 is 14 amino acids. Combining the CDR3 with reference TRBV11-2 and TRBJ2-1 gives the whole variable domain EAGVAQSPRYKIIEKRQSVAFWCNPISGHATLYWYQQILGQGPKLLIQFQNNGVVDDSQLPKDRFSAERLKGVDSTLKIQPAKLEDSAVYLCASSLDLRSYEQFFGPGTRLTVL.

The chain uses TRBV28 and TRBJ1-1; D is unresolved. Trimming took 1 base from V and 2 from J, leaving 14 bases between them. The CDR3 consists of 16 residues. Per germline, CDR1 MDHEN and CDR2 SYDVKM. CDR3 DNA: TGTGCCAGCAGTTTATCACCCACCGGGAGAAACACTGAAGCTTTCTTT. Translated: CASSLSPTGRNTEAFF.

The V and J genes are TRBV27 and TRBJ2-1; TRBD1 is a possible D gene (6 bases). Per the germline V gene, CDR1 is MNHEY and CDR2 is SMNVEV (reference sequence). This CDR3 is built from 17 residues. The V and J ends lost 6 bases and 0 bases respectively, with 18 bases between them. The CDR3 DNA is TGTGCCAGCAGGAACATTCTTACAGGGAGCTCCTACAATGAGCAGTTCTTC. It encodes CASRNILTGSSYNEQFF.

The rearrangement joins TRBV7-2 to TRBJ2-1; the match to TRBD2 covers 7 bases. Germline V CDR1 and CDR2: SGHTA, FQGNSA. CDR3 length equals 15 residues. With V trimmed by 0 bases and J by 4 bases, 3 bases remained unmatched. CDR3 nucleotide sequence: TGTGCCAGCAGCTTAGCGGCTAGCGGATACAATGAGCAGTTCTTC. Protein: CASSLAASGYNEQFF.

In this sample, this clone turned up many times. V usage is TRBV6-5 and J usage is TRBJ1-3, with TRBD1 matching 10 bases. Trimming at V came to 5 bases and at J to 6 bases, leaving 7 bases not matched to a gene. This CDR3 is built from 15 residues. The germline V gene encodes CDR1 MNHEY and CDR2 SVGAGI. The CDR3: CASSTTGGRENTIYF. CDR3 sequence (DNA): TGTGCCAGCAGTACGACAGGGGGCAGAGAAAACACCATATATTTT.

The chain recombines TRBV27 with TRBJ1-6; D is ambiguous. The CDR3 length is 12 residues. The V gene's germline CDR1 is MNHEY and CDR2 SMNVEV (reference sequence). The germline V and J ends were trimmed by 3 bases and 5 bases, with 2 bases remaining between them. This chain's CDR3 is CASSFNNSPLHF. The CDR3 region has the DNA TGTGCCAGCAGTTTTAATAATTCACCCCTCCACTTT.

V usage is TRBV3-1 (or the pseudogene TRBV3-2) and J usage is TRBJ2-5; D is ambiguous. Germline V gene data show CDR1 as LGHDT and CDR2 as YNNKEL (reference sequence). The CDR3 has 15 residues. V lost 1 base, J lost 0 bases, and 9 bases lay in between. This CDR3 reads CASSQVTGYQETQYF. The CDR3 DNA reads TGTGCCAGCAGCCAAGTGACGGGTTACCAAGAGACCCAGTACTTC.

This chain connects TRBV18 to TRBJ1-1, with D tentatively TRBD1 (5 bases). Germline CDR1 and CDR2: KGHSH and LQKENI. CDR3 length: 12 amino acids. V lost 3 bases and J 3 bases, leaving 5 bases between the germline ends. CDR3 sequence: CASSPTDTEAFF. In DNA form, the CDR3 reads TGTGCCAGCTCACCGACAGACACTGAAGCTTTCTTT.

V usage is TRBV7-9 and J usage is TRBJ1-2, with 8 positions matching TRBD1. The CDR3 extends over 15 amino acids. CDR1 is SEHNR, CDR2 FQNEAQ, per germline (reference sequence). The V and J ends lost 1 base and 8 bases, in that order; junction bases with no gene match: 9. The DNA for the CDR3 is TGTGCCAGCAGCTTAGATCCAGTGACAGGGGCAGGCTACACCTTC. Translated, it gives CASSLDPVTGAGYTF. Full variable domain (remainder filled in from reference TRBV7-9 and TRBJ1-2): DTGVSQNPRHKITKRGQNVTFRCDPISEHNRLYWYRQTLGQGPEFLTYFQNEAQLEKSRLLSDRFSAERPKGSFSTLEIQRTEQGDSAMYLCASSLDPVTGAGYTFGSGTRLTVV.

This chain links TRBV5-1 with TRBJ1-1, with TRBD1 matching 12 bases. Per the germline V gene, CDR1 is SGHRS and CDR2 is YFSETQ. After removal of 7 bases from V and 1 base from J, the junction contained 8 bases not matched to a gene. The CDR3 has 16 amino acids. The DNA of the CDR3 is TGCGCCAGCGAGTCGGGACAGGGGGCACAGAACACTGAAGCTTTCTTT. It yields the protein CASESGQGAQNTEAFF.

The V and J genes are TRBV5-1 and TRBJ1-1; D perhaps matches TRBD1 (6 bases). Germline CDR1 SGHRS, CDR2 YFSETQ. Deletions cut 0 bases from V and 0 bases from J, with 9 bases between. The CDR3 is made up of 15 amino acids. The CDR3 DNA sequence: TGCGCCAGCAGCTTGGATTCAGGGGTGAACACTGAAGCTTTCTTT. Translated, it gives CASSLDSGVNTEAFF.

The V and J genes are TRBV28 and TRBJ2-1; the match to TRBD1 covers 7 bases. Germline loops: CDR1 MDHEN, CDR2 SYDVKM. The CDR3 is made up of 15 amino acids. V lost 4 bases and J lost 0; bases outside the gene matches: 3. In DNA, the CDR3 is TGTGCCAGCAGTTCCGGACAGGTCTCCTACAATGAGCAGTTCTTC. This codes for CASSSGQVSYNEQFF.

The CDR3 coding sequence is TGCGCCAGCAGCTTGGAATGGGGAGGCAATCAGCCCCAGCATTTT. Translated, it gives CASSLEWGGNQPQHF. The chain is built from TRBV5-1 and TRBJ1-5; D remains ambiguous. The CDR3 length is 15 residues. Germline assignment: CDR1 SGHRS and CDR2 YFSETQ. The ends were cut back, 0 bases at V and 2 bases at J, with 9 bases in the middle.

This rearrangement joins TRBV19 to TRBJ1-5; 8 bases line up with TRBD1. CDR1 and CDR2 from the germline V gene are LNHDA and SQIVND (reference sequence). After removal of 5 bases from V and 0 bases from J, the junction contained 9 bases not matched to a gene. The length of the CDR3 is 17 residues. Written as DNA, the CDR3 is TGTGCCAGTAGTGCGGGGCAGGGGGCGCATAGCAATCAGCCCCAGCATTTT. The encoded protein is CASSAGQGAHSNQPQHF.

The J gene is TRBJ2-5, the V gene TRBV28; the D gene is possibly TRBD2 (6 bases). The CDR3 loop spans 14 amino acids. Germline lookup yields CDR1 MDHEN and CDR2 SYDVKM. V lost 3 bases to trimming and J lost 4 bases, with 12 bases between them. This CDR3 reads CASSFRRGGETQYF. The CDR3 DNA reads as TGTGCCAGCAGTTTTAGGAGGGGAGGAGAGACCCAGTACTTC.